Listed below are T cell receptor beta chains from one sample, sequenced in a study of CD8 T cells in ankylosing spondylitis. TCRdb fed the 5' RACE reads into MiXCR, producing one record per CDR3 protein. The sample includes under 300,000 distinct CDR3 sequences, about 18% of them seen just once. Sequencing used blood, either unsorted or a sorted T cell fraction (not recorded which). These receptor sequences come from a male donor with ankylosing spondylitis or in good health (not recorded which). CDR3s include the opening cysteine and the closing phenylalanine or tryptophan. Not all rows give a size; the values are once, few, many and, for expanded clones, a class.

abundance	v_gene	CDR3aa
-	TRBV11-2	CASSWDGTAEAFF
-	TRBV11-2	CASSFGTGGMSFF
many	TRBV7-2	CASNHRQGSYEQYF
-	TRBV5-1	CASSLRGLDEKLFF
-	TRBV5-1	CASNGANTGELFF
-	TRBV4-3	CASSQDWDRVGETQYF
few	TRBV9	CASSVVPYFSNQPQHF
-	TRBV12-3/TRBV12-4	CASSLASPRGEQYF
-	TRBV27	CASGPTGLNQPQHF
-	TRBV6-2/TRBV6-3	CASSYWAQEETKYF